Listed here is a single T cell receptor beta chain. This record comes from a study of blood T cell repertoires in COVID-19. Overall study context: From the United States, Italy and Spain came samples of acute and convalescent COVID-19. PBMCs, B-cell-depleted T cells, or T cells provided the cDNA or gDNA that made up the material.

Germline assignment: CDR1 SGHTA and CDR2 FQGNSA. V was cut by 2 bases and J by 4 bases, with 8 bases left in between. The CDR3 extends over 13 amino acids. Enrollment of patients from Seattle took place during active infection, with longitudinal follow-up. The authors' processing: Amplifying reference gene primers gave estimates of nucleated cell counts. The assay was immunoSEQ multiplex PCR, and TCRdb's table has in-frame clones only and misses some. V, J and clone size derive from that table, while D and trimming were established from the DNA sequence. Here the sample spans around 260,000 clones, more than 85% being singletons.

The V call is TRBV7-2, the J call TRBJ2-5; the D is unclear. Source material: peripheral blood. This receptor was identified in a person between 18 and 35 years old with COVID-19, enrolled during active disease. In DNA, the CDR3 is TGTGCCAGCAGCTTACGGGTGGTAGAGACCCAGTACTTC. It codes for CASSLRVVETQYF.